The following is a T cell receptor beta chain sequence with its context. V shed 2 bases, J shed 7 bases, and the junction held 11 bases outside the gene matches. CDR3 length: 16 residues. The germline V gene has CDR1 KGHSH and CDR2 LQKENI. TCR beta chains were sequenced at survey level with immunoSEQ. The method was immunoSEQ multiplex PCR; TCRdb's version includes in-frame clones alone and lacks a portion of them. This table holds 60,000 to 85,000 clones, 90% to 95% found once. The sequenced material came from PBMCs. The receptor was isolated from a man aged 35 to 55 with rheumatoid arthritis. This chain links TRBV18 with TRBJ1-2; TRBD1 aligns across 9 bases. The CDR3: CASSPDAGTGGVGYTF. Written as DNA, the CDR3 is TGTGCCAGCTCACCAGACGCCGGTACAGGGGGCGTTGGCTACACCTTC. The full variable domain, rest sourced from reference TRBV18 and TRBJ1-2, is NAGVMQNPRHLVRRRGQEARLRCSPMKGHSHVYWYRQLPEEGLKFMVYLQKENIIDESGMPKERFSAEFPKEGPSILRIQQVVRGDSAAYFCASSPDAGTGGVGYTFGSGTRLTVV.